This TCR beta chain was profiled in a study of T cell responses to AZD1222 COVID-19 vaccine (dated by TCRdb to the early 2020s). Notes on the research overall: A total of around 240 trial participants underwent TCR sequencing, of whom about 200 had received two doses of AZD1222 and about 25 had received two doses of the MenACWY control vaccine. Enrollment into the trials was organized by age into subgroups of 18-55, 56-69 and 70-plus years, and those subgroups contained about 160, 30 and 59 TCR-sequenced participants, respectively.

Here is what the overall study found, with its caveats: Only five or six AZD1222 recipients were SARS-CoV-2 seropositive at baseline, limiting conclusions about previously exposed vaccinees. Because no day 14 peak-response samples were available, repertoires were characterized only after the peak T cell response. The 56-69-year group was small, and its depth increase did not reach significance, likely because of low power. Spike-specific TCR breadth and depth rose significantly after two AZD1222 doses compared with day 0 and with MenACWY recipients. Epitopes outside the regions mutated in the B.1.351 and B.1.1.7 variants were reportedly recognized by nearly half of the unique spike-specific TCRs. Vaccine-associated CD4 TCRs spanned the whole spike protein, with dominant responses in regions 160-218 and 743-854. Participants were mostly white British, with more females than males. The authors suggested clonal diversity may have been underestimated.

The CDR3 regions of human TCRbeta chains were analyzed by immunosequencing. As for how the authors treated the data: Repertoire TCRs were checked for matches against a reference library of SARS-CoV-2-specific TCRs that had been generated using the MIRA antigen-specificity platform. Breadth was defined as the fraction of unique TCRs that were SARS-CoV-2-associated. Depth was defined as the fraction of total T cells that were SARS-CoV-2-associated. Using the MIRA data, each spike-specific TCR was mapped to the spike region that the TCR reacts to and placed in a CD4 or CD8 class. Log10-transformed breadth and depth values were compared by one-way ANOVA with Sidak's multiple comparisons tests. The source is immuneACCESS, and TCRdb retained only in-frame sequences with V and J called. Part of the clones is not carried over; for the studies checked, unresolved V genes explain less than half of this, and the remainder is unexplained. V and J calls and clone size are those listed in that table; D and trimming were worked out from the DNA. This sample comprises about 140,000 clones, over 90% of them detected only once. 3% to 4% of the sample is taken by the ten largest.

According to the study, the label for this sample's time point signals: about 28 days (+/-7) after the second vaccine dose. AZD1222 recipients with second doses at about 4 weeks or about 12 weeks were pooled, because spike-specific TCR depth and breadth did not differ between schedules. Samples from vaccinated people were obtained from the UK trials COV001 and COV002, which included a single-blind randomized controlled phase 2/3 trial of AZD1222 (ChAdOx1 nCoV-19) in healthy adults. For TCRbeta chain sequencing, PBMC samples were collected from trial participants at day 0 and at day 28 after the second dose. Trimming removed 0 bases from V and 0 bases from J; the gene matches leave 5 bases unexplained. Taken from the germline V gene, the CDR1 and CDR2 loops are MGHRA and YSYEKL. From cysteine to phenylalanine, the CDR3 is 19 amino acids long. Here the CDR3 DNA is all that survives: 57 bases in frame from base 1.

Of note for this clone: There is no known antigen for this receptor. No base qualities exist here, and no much larger clone lies one base off it.

The rearrangement combines TRBV4-1 with TRBJ2-6, with 10 bases aligning to TRBD1. This TCR was sampled from an adult who received the AZD1222 COVID-19 vaccine. Sequences were derived from peripheral blood, sampled 28 days after the second AZD1222 dose. The CDR3 protein is CASSQEKGQGSSGANVLTF. The base sequence is TGCGCCAGCAGCCAAGAAAAGGGACAGGGGAGCTCTGGGGCCAACGTCCTGACTTTC.